What follows is one T cell receptor beta chain and its context. The source of the sample is a study of OX40 agonist ivuxolimab in advanced cancers. Some clones are missing from TCRdb's copy, which holds only in-frame ones; the method was immunoSEQ multiplex PCR. Among some 50,000 clones listed, around 81% were seen once. Germline V gives CDR1 MNHEY, CDR2 SMNVEV (reference sequence). The ends lost 4 bases at V and 7 bases at J; junction bases unmatched: 4. This CDR3 is built from 14 residues. The sample here was CD4+ or CD8+ T cells sorted from blood, taken in a trial of the OX40 agonist ivuxolimab. This chain connects TRBV27 to TRBJ1-6; 7 bases are shared with TRBD1. The sequence was obtained from an adult with an advanced solid tumor such as melanoma, head and neck, liver or kidney cancer. The DNA of the CDR3 is TGTGCCAGCAGTTCAGGGGGTGGGAATTCACCCCTCCACTTT. This codes for CASSSGGGNSPLHF.